This TCR beta chain stems from a study of blood T cell repertoires in COVID-19. Whole-study context: Donors in the United States, Italy and Spain gave samples during acute or convalescent COVID-19. Sample material is recorded as cDNA or gDNA derived from T cells, B-cell-depleted T cells, or PBMCs.

Profiled with immunoSEQ multiplex PCR; TCRdb holds only in-frame clones, not every one. The sample holds 45,000 to 50,000 clones, approximately 85% seen once. The CDR3 length is 15 residues. Germline CDR1 SGHRS, CDR2 YFSETQ. The germline V and J ends were trimmed by 0 bases and 1 base, with 10 bases remaining between them. The clonotype comes from a man aged 40-49 years with acute or convalescent COVID-19. The V and J genes are TRBV5-1 and TRBJ1-2, with D perhaps TRBD1 (6 bases). The material sequenced was peripheral blood. CDR3 amino acids: CASSLGQASNYGYTF. The DNA of the CDR3 is TGCGCCAGCAGCTTGGGACAGGCCAGTAACTATGGCTACACCTTC.